These T cell receptor beta chains were read from a single sample in a study of PD-1 blockade in classical Hodgkin lymphoma. Libraries were prepared by immunoSEQ multiplex PCR; TCRdb keeps only in-frame clonotypes and omits some of them. The sample shows about 20,000 clones, around 90% of them seen only once. Sequenced material: peripheral blood mononuclear cells (PBMCs). The receptors originated from a human donor with classical Hodgkin lymphoma. The CDR3 runs from the conserved cysteine through the conserved F or W. Fields, in order: CDR3 DNA, CDR3 protein, D gene, clone size, V gene, J gene. D genes are given only for firm matches. Size is omitted from some rows. Given values are once, few, many or a class for expanded clones.

TGTGCCACCAGCGGTTCCAAGCGGGAGAATAACTACGAGCAGTACTTC	CATSGSKRENNYEQYF	TRBD2	NA	TRBV15	TRBJ2-7
TGTGCCAGTAGTCCCAGGGGGAACACTGAAGCTTTCTTT	CASSPRGNTEAFF	NA	NA	TRBV19	TRBJ1-1
TGTGCTGACAGGGCGGCCTACGAGCAGTACTTC	CADRAAYEQYF	TRBD1	NA	TRBV27	TRBJ2-7
TGCGCCAGCAGCCAAGAAGCAGGGTTGGGCAATCAGCCCCAGCATTTT	CASSQEAGLGNQPQHF	NA	NA	TRBV4-1	TRBJ1-5
TGTGCCAGCAGCTTGTGGGAAAGGACTAGCGGGACCACCGGGGAGCTGTTTTTT	CASSLWERTSGTTGELFF	TRBD2	NA	TRBV5-6	TRBJ2-2
TGTGCCAGCAGTTTATCCACAGGGCCGAACACTGAAGCTTTCTTT	CASSLSTGPNTEAFF	NA	NA	TRBV27	TRBJ1-1
TGTGCCAGCAGCCACGGGGTAGGGGGGGGCGTAGAGACCCAGTACTTC	CASSHGVGGGVETQYF	NA	few	TRBV27	TRBJ2-5
TGTGCCAGCAGCCTCGACAGGGGCCGCCAAGAGACCCAGTACTTC	CASSLDRGRQETQYF	TRBD1	few	TRBV7-9	TRBJ2-5
TGTGCCAGCAGCTTAAGGGGGCGGGAGGATGAGCAGTTCTTC	CASSLRGREDEQFF	NA	NA	TRBV7-8	TRBJ2-1
TGTGCCAGCAGCGTAGCCGGACTAGCGGGTTGGAATGAGCAGTTCTTC	CASSVAGLAGWNEQFF	TRBD2	NA	TRBV9	TRBJ2-1
TGTGCCAGTAGTATTCAAACAGGGATCTCTGGAAACACCATATATTTT	CASSIQTGISGNTIYF	NA	NA	TRBV19	TRBJ1-3
TGTGCCAGCAGCTTCCAGGATAATCAGCCCCAGCATTTT	CASSFQDNQPQHF	NA	few	TRBV7-6	TRBJ1-5
TGCGCCAGCAGCTCCGGGACTTCTACCTACGAGCAGTACTTC	CASSSGTSTYEQYF	NA	NA	TRBV5-1	TRBJ2-7
TGTTTGCGGGTGAACAATGAGCAGTTCTTC	CLRVNNEQFF	NA	once	TRBV7-2	TRBJ2-1
TGTGCCAGCAGCTTAGTGGCAGGGGATTCCACAGATACGCAGTATTTT	CASSLVAGDSTDTQYF	NA	NA	TRBV11-1	TRBJ2-3
TGTGCCAGCAGTTACCGAGCGGGAGGGTACGAGCAGTACTTC	CASSYRAGGYEQYF	TRBD2	NA	TRBV6-5	TRBJ2-7
TGTGCCAGCAGCGGGCCCGGGACGTCAAACACCGGGGAGCTGTTTTTT	CASSGPGTSNTGELFF	NA	NA	TRBV5-4	TRBJ2-2
TGTGCCAGCAGCCACAATTGGGGGGATCAGCCCCAGCATTTT	CASSHNWGDQPQHF	NA	NA	TRBV6-1	TRBJ1-5
TGTGCCAGCAGTCGAGGGACAGGGGCCATCAATGAGCAGTTCTTC	CASSRGTGAINEQFF	TRBD1	NA	TRBV6-6	TRBJ2-1
TGTGCCAGCAGTGCCGGACAGGGGAGAACCGAGCAGTACTTC	CASSAGQGRTEQYF	TRBD1	NA	TRBV25-1	TRBJ2-7
TGTGCCAGCAGTGATAAGACAGGGAACACTGAAGCTTTCTTT	CASSDKTGNTEAFF	NA	NA	TRBV25-1	TRBJ1-1
TGTGCCAGCAGCGAAACAGGGGCTGGTAATTCACCCCTCCACTTT	CASSETGAGNSPLHF	TRBD1	NA	TRBV5-4	TRBJ1-6
TGCGCCAGCAGCCAAGGGCTTCGGGACGTTCTCTCCTACGAGCAGTACTTC	CASSQGLRDVLSYEQYF	NA	NA	TRBV4-1	TRBJ2-7
TGTGCCAGTAGTTCTCGGGACAGGGTAAATCAGCCCCAGCATTTT	CASSSRDRVNQPQHF	TRBD1	NA	TRBV19	TRBJ1-5
TGTGCCAGTAGCCGGACAGGGGGCAATCAGCCCCAGCATTTT	CASSRTGGNQPQHF	TRBD1	NA	TRBV19	TRBJ1-5
TGTGCCAGCAGCTTAAAATCTGCAACTAATGAAAAACTGTTTTTT	CASSLKSATNEKLFF	NA	NA	TRBV13	TRBJ1-4
TGTGCCAGCAGCGTAGACGGGAGCTCCTACGAGCAGTACTTC	CASSVDGSSYEQYF	NA	NA	TRBV9	TRBJ2-7
TGTGCCAGCCGTAGACAGGACCAAAACATTCAGTACTTC	CASRRQDQNIQYF	NA	NA	TRBV6-1	TRBJ2-4
TGTGCCTGGAGCCCAGGGGGTGGCTACACCTTC	CAWSPGGGYTF	TRBD1	NA	TRBV30	TRBJ1-2
TGTGCCAGCAGGAGGGACACCGGGGAGCTGTTTTTT	CASRRDTGELFF	NA	NA	TRBV6-4	TRBJ2-2
TGTGCCAGCAGGCGGGACAGTAATGAAAAACTGTTTTTT	CASRRDSNEKLFF	TRBD1	once	TRBV6-6	TRBJ1-4
TGTGCCAGCAGTGAACCCCTTCTGACTGACGGGAAAAACTACGAGCAGTACTTC	CASSEPLLTDGKNYEQYF	NA	NA	TRBV2	TRBJ2-7
TGTGCCAGCAGTATCCACAATGAGCAGTTCTTC	CASSIHNEQFF	NA	NA	TRBV25-1	TRBJ2-1
TGTGCCAGCACCGGCGGGTGGACTGAAGCTTTCTTT	CASTGGWTEAFF	NA	NA	TRBV6-6	TRBJ1-1
TGTGCCAGCAGCTCGGACGTAAATCAGCCCCAGCATTTT	CASSSDVNQPQHF	NA	few	TRBV7-2	TRBJ1-5
TGTGCCAGTAGTATAGGCTATAGCAATCAGCCCCAGCATTTT	CASSIGYSNQPQHF	NA	NA	TRBV19	TRBJ1-5
TGTGCCTGGAAAGGGAAGCGGAACAATGAGCAGTTCTTC	CAWKGKRNNEQFF	NA	NA	TRBV30	TRBJ2-1
TGTGCCAGCAGTACGAGGCAGGGGAACACCGGGGAGCTGTTTTTT	CASSTRQGNTGELFF	NA	NA	TRBV25-1	TRBJ2-2
TGTGCCAGCAGCTACGGACTCAATGAAAAACTGTTTTTT	CASSYGLNEKLFF	NA	once	TRBV7-7	TRBJ1-4
TGTGCCAGCAGCGCCGGGACTAGCGGGAGGGGGCAGTTCTTC	CASSAGTSGRGQFF	TRBD2	NA	TRBV6-4	TRBJ2-1
TGTGCCAGCAGTTACTCTAGCGGGAGCATCTACGAGCAGTACTTC	CASSYSSGSIYEQYF	TRBD2	NA	TRBV6-6	TRBJ2-7
TGTGCCAGCAGGTTGGACGTCACCTATGGCTACACCTTC	CASRLDVTYGYTF	NA	NA	TRBV6-5	TRBJ1-2
TGTGCCAGCACGGGGGGGTTCTACGAGCAGTACTTC	CASTGGFYEQYF	TRBD2	NA	TRBV28	TRBJ2-7
TGCGCCAGCAGCCAAGGGACACGAACTTATGGCTACACCTTC	CASSQGTRTYGYTF	NA	NA	TRBV4-1	TRBJ1-2
TGCGCCAGCAGCCAAGTAGGGAGCACAGATACGCAGTATTTT	CASSQVGSTDTQYF	NA	NA	TRBV4-1	TRBJ2-3